This paragraph covers one TCR beta chain sequence. What it binds is unknown. The sample comes from a study of T cell responses to AZD1222 COVID-19 vaccine. Assay: immunoSEQ multiplex PCR; the TCRdb copy retains only in-frame clones and omits some. Among roughly 120,000 clones listed, 94% were seen once. The study's findings and limits: Along spike, vaccine-associated CD4 TCRs were found throughout, with dominance at 160-218 and 743-854. Only after the peak T cell response were repertoires sampled. It was only a handful of AZD1222 recipients who were seropositive at baseline. Reportedly, nearly half the spike-specific TCRs target unmutated variant regions.

Germline V gene data show CDR1 as ENHRY and CDR2 as SYGVKD. This CDR3 is 19 amino acids long. Trimming cost V 0 bases and J 7 bases; bases outside gene matches: 19. The TCR was taken from an adult in good health. Here the sequenced sample was peripheral blood, taken on day 0 of AZD1222 vaccination. This chain links TRBV10-3 with TRBJ1-1, with 8 bases fitting TRBD1. CDR3 region: CAISESSALNLDRGNEAFF. Here the CDR3 DNA reads TGTGCCATCAGTGAGTCGAGCGCTCTAAACCTAGACAGGGGAAATGAAGCTTTCTTT.